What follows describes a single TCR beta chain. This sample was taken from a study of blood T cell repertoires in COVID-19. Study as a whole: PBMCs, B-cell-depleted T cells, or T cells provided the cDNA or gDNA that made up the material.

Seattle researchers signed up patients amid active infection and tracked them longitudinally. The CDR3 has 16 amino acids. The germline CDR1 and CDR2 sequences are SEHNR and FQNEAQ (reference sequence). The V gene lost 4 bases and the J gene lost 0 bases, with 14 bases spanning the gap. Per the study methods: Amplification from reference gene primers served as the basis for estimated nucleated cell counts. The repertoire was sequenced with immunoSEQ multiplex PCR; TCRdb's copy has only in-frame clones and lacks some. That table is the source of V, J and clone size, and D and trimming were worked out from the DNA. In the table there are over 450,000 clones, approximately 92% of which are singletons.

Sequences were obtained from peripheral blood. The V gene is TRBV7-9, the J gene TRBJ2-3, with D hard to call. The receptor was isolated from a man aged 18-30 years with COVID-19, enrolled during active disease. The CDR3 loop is CASSSYSPTSTDTQYF. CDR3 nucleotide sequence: TGTGCCAGCAGCTCCTACTCCCCCACTAGCACAGATACGCAGTATTTT.